This T cell receptor (beta chain) was obtained from a study of T cells in Graves' hyperthyroidism and ophthalmopathy (dated by TCRdb to the late 2010s). In terms of the full investigation: Peripheral blood was collected at initial diagnosis, before any treatment. A discovery cohort of roughly 100 patients, roughly 40 with Graves' ophthalmopathy and 55 to 60 with stable Graves' hyperthyroidism, was used to find distinguishing TCR V-J signatures. Prospective prediction of ophthalmopathy was tested in an independent validation cohort of approximately 19 hyperthyroidism patients and 17 patients who later progressed to ophthalmopathy. For training and testing, the 100 patients in the discovery cohort were randomly divided in a 7:3 ratio. The study also compared thyroid tissue and blood T-cell repertoires from about six Graves' hyperthyroidism patients. After sampling, hyperthyroidism patients received methimazole starting at 30 mg daily, and ophthalmopathy patients received high-dose intravenous methylprednisolone. The paper reports TCR Vbeta CDR3 sequencing of approximately 130 peripheral blood samples: some 41 ophthalmopathy, fewer than 85 hyperthyroidism and around 17 progressor patients.

Here is what the overall study found, with its caveats: Most expanded thyroid clonotypes (frequency above 0.001) were also detected in blood, suggesting blood repertoires may reflect thyroid immune responses. No statistical method was used to fix the sample size in advance, and group allocation was not hidden from the investigators. A model built on a 13 V-J signature distinguished ophthalmopathy from stable hyperthyroidism, reaching 85% to 90% sensitivity and approximately 81% specificity in cross-validation and 80%/75% in testing. In validation, progression to ophthalmopathy was predicted by the model with nearly 71% sensitivity and around 75% specificity, a median of about 6.8 months before onset.

Amplification of TCR beta CDR3 regions was carried out from RNA transcripts. A first-round RT-PCR of the TCR CDR3 used the HTBI primer set with the Qiagen OneStep RT-PCR kit. A second multiplex PCR round built the libraries, followed by size selection and purification. Sequencing of the libraries was done on an Illumina HiSeq2000 using paired-end 100 bp reads. In the authors' own workflow: SOAPnuke was used to process the raw data, removing reads that contained adapters or uncalled bases, had a mean Phred below 15, or lacked an exact match to the constant primer or identifier. COPE v1.2.5 was used to merge high-quality paired reads, and clonotypes were defined as unique nucleotide sequences. MiTCR v1.1 was used to align clonotypes to the IMGT TRBV, TRBD and TRBJ reference segments. The analysis included only V-J combinations with a frequency above 0.0001, which together covered around 99% of the repertoires. The TCS score was defined as F50 (clonal expansion) divided by E x V (chaos), with BLOSUM62-based TCRdist calculated between CDR3 peptides within each V-J. Welch's t-statistics and random forest reduced roughly 530 V-J features to 10 to 15, which were used in a naive Bayes classifier (R e1071). TCRdb handled the public reads itself, with Q25 trimming in fastp and clone calling in MiXCR, and kept productive beta chains. Rows matching on CDR3 protein sequence are summarized as one entry with the most common DNA and genes. V and J calls and clone size were set by TCRdb, not the authors. The sample table holds under 550,000 distinct CDR3 sequences, of which 20% were seen once. About half of the sample is held by the ten biggest clonotypes.

Moderately to severely active disease, a Clinical Activity Score of at least 3, a NOSPECS grade of at least 4, and a duration under 3 months were present in ophthalmopathy patients. Any patient with an uncontrolled infection, another autoimmune disease, pregnancy or lactation was excluded. Clinical symptoms, serum thyroxine and TRAb, thyroid ultrasound, and orbital computed tomography formed the basis for the diagnoses. PBMCs were isolated from 10 ml of fresh peripheral blood by Ficoll-Paque density gradient centrifugation. Total RNA was extracted using Trizol reagent, and RNA quality was assessed on an Agilent 2100 Bioanalyzer. About this clonotype itself: Its antigen is still unknown. One base away there is no much larger clone; base qualities are not given.

From a lookup of the germline V gene, CDR1 and CDR2 are SGDLS and YYNGEE. The CDR3 goes from the cysteine to the phenylalanine over 15 residues. Only the CDR3 portion is preserved as DNA: 45 bases, with reading frame beginning at the first base. At the junction V is shortened by 3 bases and J by 1 base, with 13 bases in between. The TCR comes from a man aged 35-49 years with Graves' ophthalmopathy. The chain is encoded by TRBV9 joined to TRBJ1-1; the D gene is not confidently resolved. Sequenced sample: blood. The sequenced DNA is TGTGCCAGCAGCGGTAGAACACTCGGGAACACTGAAGCTTTCTTT. It is translated as CASSGRTLGNTEAFF.